One T cell receptor (beta chain) is described in this entry. Original handling: Amplifying reference gene primers gave estimates of nucleated cell counts. Profiled with immunoSEQ multiplex PCR; TCRdb holds only in-frame clones, not every one. Clonal size and the V and J genes are those of that table, whereas D and trimming came from the DNA. This table holds about 95,000 clones, under 90% found once. The germline V gene encodes CDR1 SGHTA and CDR2 FQGTGA. J lost 6 bases, V lost 0 bases, and 3 bases had no gene match. The CDR3 loop spans 14 amino acids. These data come from a study of blood T cell repertoires in COVID-19. The wider study: T cells, B-cell-depleted T cells, or PBMCs provided the cDNA or gDNA that served as material.

Sequenced material: peripheral blood. The rearrangement uses TRBV7-3 and TRBJ2-3; 7 positions agree with TRBD1. The clonotype was recovered from a human donor in a cohort sampled during active COVID-19. The chain's CDR3 is CASSLTQGSDTQYF. As DNA, the CDR3 is TGTGCCAGCAGCTTAACACAGGGGTCCGATACGCAGTATTTT.